The 13 T cell receptor beta chains in this list originate from one sample, sequenced in a study of T cells in Graves' hyperthyroidism and ophthalmopathy (dated by TCRdb to 2018 to 2020). Receptor amplification or capture employed multiplex PCR. Reads for this sample came from an Illumina HiSeq 2000. The TCR beta CDR3 regions were amplified from the RNA transcripts. The first round of RT-PCR for the TCR CDR3 was performed with the HTBI primer set and the Qiagen OneStep RT-PCR kit. Starting from the raw public reads, TCRdb applied fastp trimming at Q25, assembled clones with MiXCR and retained in-frame beta chains. Each entry merges the rows of one CDR3 protein and shows their most common DNA and genes. Present in this sample are around 200,000 distinct CDR3 sequences, approximately 16% of which were seen just once. The ten largest clones add up to roughly 44% of the sample. The sequencing sample was made of blood. These receptors came from a man aged 35 to 55 with Graves' hyperthyroidism.

This rearrangement joins TRBV9 to TRBJ2-3, with D unclear. The CDR3 is made up of 16 amino acids. Germline V gives CDR1 SGDLS, CDR2 YYNGEE. The V end was cut by 0 bases, the J end by 2 bases, with 13 bases between. The CDR3 coding sequence is TGTGCCAGCAGCGTAGCCCCCGGTTCCTACACAGATACGCAGTATTTT. As protein: CASSVAPGSYTDTQYF.

This clonotype was observed at least ten times. The CDR3 nucleotides are TGCAGTGCTGGACTTTGGACAGGGGGCGACTCACCCCTCCACTTT. Translated: CSAGLWTGGDSPLHF. This chain uses TRBV20-1 with TRBJ1-6; 11 bases align to TRBD1. The V segment lost 5 bases and the J segment 10 bases; nucleotides outside the gene matches: 10. Germline V gene sequence: CDR1 DFQATT, CDR2 SNEGSKA (reference sequence). CDR3 length: 15 amino acids.

The chain recombines TRBV5-1 with TRBJ2-2, with a tentative D call TRBD2 (6 bases). Looked up from germline, CDR1 is SGHRS and CDR2 is YFSETQ. CDR3 length: 15 residues. V lost 4 bases, J lost 0 bases, and 10 bases lay in between. The CDR3 sequence is CASSPRGSNTGELFF. The CDR3 bases are TGCGCCAGCAGCCCGCGGGGATCGAACACCGGGGAGCTGTTTTTT.

The CDR3 nucleotides are TGTGCCAGCAGCTTCAAAAAGGACACTGTTAACTATGGCTACACCTTC. As protein: CASSFKKDTVNYGYTF. This chain links TRBV7-3 with TRBJ1-2; maybe TRBD1 (5 bases). Trimming took 3 bases from V and 1 from J, leaving 15 bases between them. CDR3 length: 16 amino acids. Germline V gene sequence: CDR1 SGHTA, CDR2 FQGTGA.

This clonotype was seen only a few times. The genes are TRBV15 and TRBJ1-3; D not resolved. V gave up 0 bases and J gave up 1 base, with 10 bases separating them. The CDR3 contains 16 residues. The V gene's germline CDR1 is LNHNV and CDR2 YYDKDF (reference sequence). The CDR3 spells CATSRDLGVSGNTIYF. The CDR3 DNA is TGTGCCACCAGCAGAGATCTCGGGGTGTCTGGAAACACCATATATTTT.

This clonotype was picked up many times. V and J are TRBV2 and TRBJ2-2; 7 nucleotides align to TRBD1. This CDR3 is 14 amino acids long. Trimming took 5 bases from V and 4 from J; bases not matched to a gene: 4. Per the germline V gene, CDR1 is SNHLY and CDR2 is FYNNEI. CDR3 residues: CASSTGAGTGELFF. The DNA for the CDR3 is TGTGCCAGCAGTACAGGGGCCGGCACCGGGGAGCTGTTTTTT.

This clonotype showed up many times. The genes are TRBV27 and TRBJ2-7, with D hard to call. The V end lost 0 bases, the J end lost 3 bases, and 6 bases lay between the germline ends. Germline loops: CDR1 MNHEY, CDR2 SMNVEV (reference sequence). The CDR3 is 13 amino acids. The CDR3 region is CASSLSGVYEQYF. The CDR3 DNA reads as TGTGCCAGCAGTTTATCAGGTGTCTACGAGCAGTACTTC.

This clonotype was counted at least ten times. This chain connects TRBV28 to TRBJ1-6, with unresolved D. The CDR3 extends over 11 amino acids. Trimming removed 3 bases from V and 15 bases from J, with 9 bases in between. Germline V gives CDR1 MDHEN, CDR2 SYDVKM. CDR3 coding DNA: TGTGCCAGCAGTTTCAAACAACTCCTCCACTTT. Translated: CASSFKQLLHF.

Only a few counts were recorded for this clonotype. The rearrangement links TRBV19 to TRBJ2-5; D is uncertain. Germline values: CDR1 LNHDA, CDR2 SQIVND (reference sequence). The CDR3 contains 13 residues. V lost 3 bases, J lost 1 base, and 6 bases lay in between. DNA of the CDR3: TGTGCCAGTAGTATGGTGGGCCAAGAGACCCAGTACTTC. Translation gives CASSMVGQETQYF.

V and J are TRBV2 and TRBJ1-1; D is possibly TRBD1 (5 bases). Germline CDR1 reads SNHLY; CDR2 reads FYNNEI. The CDR3 sequence is 11 residues long. V shed 8 bases and J shed 10 bases, with 14 bases lying between them. The CDR3 sequence is CASRVSGTAFF. CDR3 nucleotide sequence: TGTGCCAGCCGGGTTTCAGGGACAGCTTTCTTT.

At least ten counts were recorded for this clonotype. The CDR3 bases are TGTGCCAGCAGTGCACAGGGGGGGACGGGCACAGATACGCAGTATTTT. Protein sequence: CASSAQGGTGTDTQYF. The chain recombines TRBV6-1 with TRBJ2-3, with D possibly being TRBD1 (8 bases). Trimming removed 4 bases from V and 1 base from J, with 15 bases in between. This CDR3 has 16 amino acids. CDR1 is MNHNS and CDR2 is SASEGT in the germline V gene.

In its sample, this clonotype was seen many times. This chain connects TRBV3-1 to TRBJ2-5; D unresolved. This CDR3 spans 15 amino acids. Germline assignment: CDR1 LGHDT and CDR2 YNNKEL (reference sequence). V was trimmed by 7 bases and J by 3 bases, leaving 18 bases between them. The CDR3 loop reads CASINSIGYKETQYF. The CDR3 DNA reads TGTGCCAGCATCAATTCCATCGGTTATAAAGAGACCCAGTACTTC.

This clonotype showed up just a few times. The rearrangement links TRBV30 to TRBJ2-3; D is unresolved. The V end was cut by 5 bases, the J end by 0 bases, with 6 bases between. Germline CDR1 and CDR2: GTSNPN and SVGIG (reference sequence). CDR3 length: 12 residues. For the CDR3, the DNA is TGTGCCTGGGATACTAGCACAGATACGCAGTATTTT. Amino acid sequence: CAWDTSTDTQYF.